The rows below give T cell receptor beta chains drawn from one sample of a study of blood T cell repertoires in COVID-19. Data came from immunoSEQ multiplex PCR; TCRdb stores just in-frame clones and leaves some out. The table has some 150,000 clones, 65% to 90% seen once. Specimen: peripheral blood. The receptors originated from a woman aged 60-70 years with COVID-19, enrolled during active disease. Both conserved end residues are part of each CDR3. Fields, in order: V gene, J gene, CDR3 protein.

TRBV19	TRBJ1-1	CASTPESVRDTEAFF
TRBV29-1	TRBJ1-2	CSANRKPNGYTF
TRBV12-3/TRBV12-4	TRBJ2-5	CASSRPGTETQYF
TRBV6-5	TRBJ1-2	CASSQDRRYGYTF
TRBV19	TRBJ1-6	CASSILLGQYSPLHF
TRBV5-4	TRBJ1-2	CASSLGTWSSGGYTF
TRBV5-8	TRBJ2-3	CASSSGTGVRSTDTQYF
TRBV6-5	TRBJ1-2	CASSSPGGGYTF
TRBV5-1	TRBJ2-3	CASSLKPTDTQYF
TRBV10-1	TRBJ2-5	CASSSRGLGETQYF
TRBV7-3	TRBJ1-1	CASSLGGVNTEAFF
TRBV11-2	TRBJ1-4	CASSLYRDRVNEKLFF
TRBV3-1/TRBV3-2	TRBJ1-1	CASRLTDRRTSTEAFF
TRBV19	TRBJ1-6	CASSIQGYNSPLHF
TRBV7-2	TRBJ1-4	CASSLIGRALNEKLFF
TRBV7-9	TRBJ1-2	CASGAWDNSYGYTF
TRBV29-1	TRBJ2-1	CSVGPSGDEQFF
TRBV10-1	TRBJ2-5	CASSASIGSEETQYF
TRBV5-1	TRBJ2-3	CASSWMGTGGDTQYF
TRBV5-1	TRBJ2-1	CASSLGTSGSNEQFF
TRBV7-2	TRBJ2-3	CASSRGDYSRTDTQYF
TRBV10-3	TRBJ1-4	CAISWTGNEKLFF
TRBV19	TRBJ1-1	CASIGEGGGTEAFF
TRBV7-2	TRBJ2-5	CASSPSSGMETQYF
TRBV25-1	TRBJ1-2	CASSDPARTGGDYGYTF
TRBV19	TRBJ1-2	CASSRGGQVFYGYTF
TRBV7-9	TRBJ2-5	CASRRQGGGETQYF
TRBV12-3/TRBV12-4	TRBJ1-1	CASGSEGRTEAFF
TRBV6-5	TRBJ1-5	CASSLRPGMAQPQHF
TRBV6-5	TRBJ1-4	CASSYYRQGNEKLFF
TRBV4-1	TRBJ2-1	CASSQDPRTGSYNEQFF
TRBV6-5	TRBJ2-2	CAMSRDRVVPGELFF
TRBV5-5	TRBJ1-4	CASSLYTGEKLFF
TRBV5-1	TRBJ2-1	CASSGWDRDYNEQFF
TRBV19	TRBJ1-2	CASREDAYGYTF
TRBV5-4	TRBJ1-2	CASSLGRQGYDYGYTF
TRBV9	TRBJ2-2	CASSPPTGVTGELFF
TRBV20-1	TRBJ1-2	CSASGRGDADGYTF
TRBV12-3/TRBV12-4	TRBJ1-1	CASSFQGTEAFF
TRBV6-5	TRBJ1-5	CASFETGGNQPQHF
TRBV5-4	TRBJ2-1	CASSLEGGVYNEQFF
TRBV29-1	TRBJ1-5	CSVLDAAPNQPQHF
TRBV19	TRBJ1-1	CASSIDGAAEAFF
TRBV7-9	TRBJ1-5	CASSLGPGFNQPQHF
TRBV9	TRBJ1-1	CASSASPGQGAFAFF
TRBV5-1	TRBJ2-6	CASSLTGTSGANVLTF
TRBV21-1	TRBJ1-3	CASSKVGDRGTIRNTIYF
TRBV9	TRBJ1-5	CASSVDGDRDQPQHF
TRBV5-4	TRBJ1-1	CASSLGGGVNTEAFF
TRBV11-3	TRBJ2-2	CASSSTTSGTGELFF
TRBV5-1	TRBJ2-7	CASSLEASGSVYEQYF